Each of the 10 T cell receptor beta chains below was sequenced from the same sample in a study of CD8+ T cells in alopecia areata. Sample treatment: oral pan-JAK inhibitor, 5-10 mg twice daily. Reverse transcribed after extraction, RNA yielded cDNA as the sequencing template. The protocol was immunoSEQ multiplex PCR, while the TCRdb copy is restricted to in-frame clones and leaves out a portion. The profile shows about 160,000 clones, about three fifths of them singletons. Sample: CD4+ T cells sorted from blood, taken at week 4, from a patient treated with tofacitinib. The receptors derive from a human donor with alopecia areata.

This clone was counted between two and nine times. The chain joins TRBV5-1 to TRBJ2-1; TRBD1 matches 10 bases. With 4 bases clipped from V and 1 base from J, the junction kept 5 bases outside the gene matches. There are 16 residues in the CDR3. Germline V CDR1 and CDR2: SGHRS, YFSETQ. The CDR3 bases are TGCGCCAGCAGCGATCCGGGACAGGGGTCCTACAATGAGCAGTTCTTC. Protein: CASSDPGQGSYNEQFF. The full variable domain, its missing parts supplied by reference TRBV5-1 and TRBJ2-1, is KAGVTQTPRYLIKTRGQQVTLSCSPISGHRSVSWYQQTPGQGLQFLFEYFSETQRNKGNFPGRFSGRQFSNSRSEMNVSTLELGDSALYLCASSDPGQGSYNEQFFGPGTRLTVL.

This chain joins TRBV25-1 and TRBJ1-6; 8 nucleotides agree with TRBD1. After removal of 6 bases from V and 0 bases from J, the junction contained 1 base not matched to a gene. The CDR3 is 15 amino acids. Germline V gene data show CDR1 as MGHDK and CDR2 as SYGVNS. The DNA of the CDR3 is TGTGCCAGCAGGGACAGGGTCTCCTATAATTCACCCCTCCACTTT. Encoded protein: CASRDRVSYNSPLHF.

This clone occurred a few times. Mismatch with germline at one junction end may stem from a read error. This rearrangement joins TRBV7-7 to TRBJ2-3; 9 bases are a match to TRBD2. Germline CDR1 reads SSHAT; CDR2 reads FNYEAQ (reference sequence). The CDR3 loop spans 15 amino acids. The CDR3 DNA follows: TGTGCTAGCAGCTTCGGGACTAGCCCATCGGATACGCAGTATTTT. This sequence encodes CASSFGTSPSDTQYF.

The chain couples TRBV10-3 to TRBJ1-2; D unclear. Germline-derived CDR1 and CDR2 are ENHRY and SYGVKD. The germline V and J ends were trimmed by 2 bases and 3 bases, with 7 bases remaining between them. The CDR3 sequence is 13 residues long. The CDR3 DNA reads TGTGCCATCAGTGAGATGGTCGACTATGGCTACACCTTC. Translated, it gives CAISEMVDYGYTF.

DNA of the CDR3: TGCAGTGCTCGAGGACAAGTTGAAGCTTTCTTT. This encodes CSARGQVEAFF. The chain has TRBV20-1 and TRBJ1-1, with D perhaps matching TRBD1 (5 bases). This CDR3 contains 11 residues. Germline V gene lookup returns CDR1 DFQATT and CDR2 SNEGSKA (reference sequence). Trimming pared 5 bases from V and 7 bases from J, leaving 11 bases between.

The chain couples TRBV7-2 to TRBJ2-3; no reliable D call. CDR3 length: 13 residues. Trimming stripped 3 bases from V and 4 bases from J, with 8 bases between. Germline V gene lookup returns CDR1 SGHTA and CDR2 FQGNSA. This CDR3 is CASSFASPDTQYF. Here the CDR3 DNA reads TGTGCCAGCAGCTTCGCGTCCCCAGATACGCAGTATTTT.

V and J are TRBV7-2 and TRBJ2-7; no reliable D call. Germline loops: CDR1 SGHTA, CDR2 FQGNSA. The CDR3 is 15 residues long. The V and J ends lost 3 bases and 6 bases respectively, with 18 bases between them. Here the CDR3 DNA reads TGTGCCAGCAGCTTCTCGAGGCAGTCTATCTCCGAGCAGTACTTC. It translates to CASSFSRQSISEQYF.

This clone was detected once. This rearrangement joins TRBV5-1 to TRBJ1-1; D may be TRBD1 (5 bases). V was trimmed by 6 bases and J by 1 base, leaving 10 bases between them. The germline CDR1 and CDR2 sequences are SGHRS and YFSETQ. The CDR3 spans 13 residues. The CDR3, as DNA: TGCGCCAGCACTGGGGGGGAGAACACTGAAGCTTTCTTT. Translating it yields CASTGGENTEAFF.

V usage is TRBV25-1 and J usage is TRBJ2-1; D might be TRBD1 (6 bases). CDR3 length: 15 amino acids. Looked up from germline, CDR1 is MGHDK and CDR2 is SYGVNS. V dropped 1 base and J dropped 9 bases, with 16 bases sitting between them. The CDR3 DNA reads TGTGCCAGCAGTGAATCACAGGGATGGGTAGGTGAGCAGTTCTTC. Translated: CASSESQGWVGEQFF.

CDR3: CSVDVAGITDTQYF. CDR3 DNA: TGCAGCGTTGACGTGGCAGGAATCACAGATACGCAGTATTTT. The chain carries TRBV29-1 and TRBJ2-3; D not resolved. This CDR3 has 14 amino acids. Trimming stripped 3 bases from V and 2 bases from J, with 12 bases between. Germline CDR1 SQVTM, CDR2 ANQGSEA.